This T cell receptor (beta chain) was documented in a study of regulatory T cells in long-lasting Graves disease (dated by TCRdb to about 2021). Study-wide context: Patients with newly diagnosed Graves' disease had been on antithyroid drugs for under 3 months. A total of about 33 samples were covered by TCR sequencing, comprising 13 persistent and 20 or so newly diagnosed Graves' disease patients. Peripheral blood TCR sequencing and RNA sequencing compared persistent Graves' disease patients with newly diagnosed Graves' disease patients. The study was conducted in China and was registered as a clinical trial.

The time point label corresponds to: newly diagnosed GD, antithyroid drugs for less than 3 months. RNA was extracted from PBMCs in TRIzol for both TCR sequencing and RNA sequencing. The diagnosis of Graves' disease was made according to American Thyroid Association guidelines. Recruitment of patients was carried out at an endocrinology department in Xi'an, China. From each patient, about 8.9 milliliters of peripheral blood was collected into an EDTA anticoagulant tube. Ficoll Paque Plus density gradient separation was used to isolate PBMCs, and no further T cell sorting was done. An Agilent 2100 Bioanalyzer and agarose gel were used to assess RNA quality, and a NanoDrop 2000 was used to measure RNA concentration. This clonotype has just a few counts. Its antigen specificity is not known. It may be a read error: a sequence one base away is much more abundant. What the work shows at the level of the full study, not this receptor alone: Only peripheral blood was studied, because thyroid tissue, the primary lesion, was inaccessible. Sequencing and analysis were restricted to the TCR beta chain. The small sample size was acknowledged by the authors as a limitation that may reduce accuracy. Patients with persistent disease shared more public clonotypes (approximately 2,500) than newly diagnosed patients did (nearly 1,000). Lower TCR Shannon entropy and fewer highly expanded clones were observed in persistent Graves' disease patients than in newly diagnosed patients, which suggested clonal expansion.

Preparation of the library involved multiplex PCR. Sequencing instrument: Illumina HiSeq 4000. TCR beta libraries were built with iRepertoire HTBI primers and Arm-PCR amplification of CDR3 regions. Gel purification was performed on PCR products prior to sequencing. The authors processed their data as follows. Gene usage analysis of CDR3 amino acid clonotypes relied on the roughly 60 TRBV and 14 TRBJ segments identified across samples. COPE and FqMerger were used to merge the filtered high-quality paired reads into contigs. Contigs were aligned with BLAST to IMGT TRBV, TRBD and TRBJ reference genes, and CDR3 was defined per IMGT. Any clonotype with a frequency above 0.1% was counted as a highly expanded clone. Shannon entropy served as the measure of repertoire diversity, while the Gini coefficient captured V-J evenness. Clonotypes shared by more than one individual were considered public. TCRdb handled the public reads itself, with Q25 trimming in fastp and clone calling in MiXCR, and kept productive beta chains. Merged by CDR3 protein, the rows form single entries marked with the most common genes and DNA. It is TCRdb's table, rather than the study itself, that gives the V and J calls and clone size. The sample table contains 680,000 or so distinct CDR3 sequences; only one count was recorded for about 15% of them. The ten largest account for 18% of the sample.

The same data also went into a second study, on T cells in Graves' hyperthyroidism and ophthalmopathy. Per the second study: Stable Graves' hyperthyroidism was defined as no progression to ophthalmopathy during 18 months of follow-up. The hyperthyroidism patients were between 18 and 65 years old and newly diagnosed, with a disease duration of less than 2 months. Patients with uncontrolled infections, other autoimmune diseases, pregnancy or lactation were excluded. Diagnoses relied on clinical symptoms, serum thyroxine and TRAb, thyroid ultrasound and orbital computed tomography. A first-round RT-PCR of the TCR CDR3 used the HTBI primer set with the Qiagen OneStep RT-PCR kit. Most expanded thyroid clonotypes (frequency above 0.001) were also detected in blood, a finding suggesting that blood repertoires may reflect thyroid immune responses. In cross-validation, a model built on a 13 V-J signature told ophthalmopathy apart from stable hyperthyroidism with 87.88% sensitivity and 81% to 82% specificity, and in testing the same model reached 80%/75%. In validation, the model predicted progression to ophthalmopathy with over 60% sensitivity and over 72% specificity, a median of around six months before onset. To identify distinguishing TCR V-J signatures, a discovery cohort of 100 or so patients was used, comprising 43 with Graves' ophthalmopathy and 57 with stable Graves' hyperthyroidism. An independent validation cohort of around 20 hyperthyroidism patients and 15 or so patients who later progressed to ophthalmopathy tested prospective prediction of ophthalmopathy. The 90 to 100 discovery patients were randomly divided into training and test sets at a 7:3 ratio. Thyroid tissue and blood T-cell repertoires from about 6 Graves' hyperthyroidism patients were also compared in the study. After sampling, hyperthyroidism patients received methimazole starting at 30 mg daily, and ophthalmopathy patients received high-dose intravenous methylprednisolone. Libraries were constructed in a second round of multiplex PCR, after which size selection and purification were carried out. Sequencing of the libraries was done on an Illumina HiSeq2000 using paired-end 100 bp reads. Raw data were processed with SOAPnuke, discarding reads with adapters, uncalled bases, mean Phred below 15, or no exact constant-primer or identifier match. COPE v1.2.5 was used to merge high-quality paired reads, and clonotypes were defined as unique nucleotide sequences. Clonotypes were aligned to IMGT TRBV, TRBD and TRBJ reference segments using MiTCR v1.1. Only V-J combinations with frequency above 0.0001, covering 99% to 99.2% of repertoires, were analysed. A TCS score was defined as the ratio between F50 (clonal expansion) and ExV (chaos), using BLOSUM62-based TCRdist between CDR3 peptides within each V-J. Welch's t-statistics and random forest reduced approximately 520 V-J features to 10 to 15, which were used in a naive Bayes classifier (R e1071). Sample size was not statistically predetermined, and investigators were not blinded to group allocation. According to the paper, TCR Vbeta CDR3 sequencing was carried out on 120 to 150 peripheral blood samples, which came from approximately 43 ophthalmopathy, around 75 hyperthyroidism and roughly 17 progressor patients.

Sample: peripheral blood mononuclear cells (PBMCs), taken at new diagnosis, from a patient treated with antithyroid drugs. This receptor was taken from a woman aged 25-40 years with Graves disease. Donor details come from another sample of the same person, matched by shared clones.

CDR3 loop: CASSPDPREFGTYKQYF. The DNA reads TGTGCCAGCAGTCCCGACCCACGGGAATTTGGTACCTACAAGCAGTACTTC. The chain is made from TRBV28 and TRBJ2-7, with TRBD2 tentatively as D gene (5 bases match). Reading the germline V gene gives CDR1 MDHEN and CDR2 SYDVKM. Its CDR3 holds 17 amino acids, cysteine through phenylalanine. The sequence is cut down to CDR3 DNA, 51 bases in frame from base 1.